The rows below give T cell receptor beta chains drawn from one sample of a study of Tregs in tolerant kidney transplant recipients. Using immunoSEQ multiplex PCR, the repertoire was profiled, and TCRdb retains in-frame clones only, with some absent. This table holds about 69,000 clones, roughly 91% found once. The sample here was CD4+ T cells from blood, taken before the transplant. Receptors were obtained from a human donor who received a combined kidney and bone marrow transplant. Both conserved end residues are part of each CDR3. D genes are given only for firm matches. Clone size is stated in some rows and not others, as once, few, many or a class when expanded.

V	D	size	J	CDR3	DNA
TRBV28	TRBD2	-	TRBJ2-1	CASSLAVSYNEQFF	TGTGCCAGCAGTCTAGCGGTCTCCTACAATGAGCAGTTCTTC
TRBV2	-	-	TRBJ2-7	CASSSRASEQYF	TGTGCCAGCAGTTCGAGGGCTAGTGAGCAGTACTTC
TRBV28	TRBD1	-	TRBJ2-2	CASSPPGQGTGELFF	TGTGCCAGCAGTCCCCCGGGACAGGGCACCGGGGAGCTGTTTTTT
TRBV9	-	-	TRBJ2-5	CASSAGHSETQYF	TGTGCCAGCAGCGCGGGACATTCGGAGACCCAGTACTTC
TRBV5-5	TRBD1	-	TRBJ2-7	CASSNDRGPYYEQYF	TGTGCCAGCAGCAATGACAGGGGGCCCTACTACGAGCAGTACTTC
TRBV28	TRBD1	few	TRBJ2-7	CASRGQGRYEQYF	TGTGCCAGCAGGGGACAGGGGAGGTACGAGCAGTACTTC
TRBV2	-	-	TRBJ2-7	CASSAPSHGRAANPYEQYF	TGTGCCAGCAGTGCCCCCTCGCATGGGCGGGCTGCTAATCCCTACGAGCAGTACTTC
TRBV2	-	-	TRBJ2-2	CASSEERTGELFF	TGTGCCAGCAGTGAAGAGAGGACCGGGGAGCTGTTTTTT
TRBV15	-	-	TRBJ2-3	CATSRGGDADTQYF	TGTGCCACCAGCAGAGGCGGGGACGCAGATACGCAGTATTTT
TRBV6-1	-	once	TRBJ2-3	CASSEGSLVSTDTQYF	TGTGCCAGCAGTGAAGGGAGTCTGGTTAGCACAGATACGCAGTATTTT
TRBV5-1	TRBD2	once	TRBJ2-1	CASSLASSGSLTYNEQFF	TGCGCCAGCAGCTTGGCGTCTAGCGGGAGCCTTACCTACAATGAGCAGTTCTTC
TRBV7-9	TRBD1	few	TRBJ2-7	CASADREREQYF	TGTGCCAGCGCCGACAGGGAGCGAGAGCAGTACTTC
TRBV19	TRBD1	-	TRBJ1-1	CASTLRQGITEAFF	TGTGCCAGTACTCTTAGACAGGGAATTACTGAAGCTTTCTTT
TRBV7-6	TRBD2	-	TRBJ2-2	CASSSRTSGKTGELFF	TGTGCCAGCAGCTCCCGGACTAGCGGGAAAACCGGGGAGCTGTTTTTT
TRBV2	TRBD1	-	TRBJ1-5	CASSQQGASNQPQHF	TGTGCCAGCAGTCAACAGGGGGCCAGCAATCAGCCCCAGCATTTT
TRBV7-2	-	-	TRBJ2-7	CASSLGLEFPEQYF	TGTGCCAGCAGCTTAGGGCTAGAGTTCCCCGAGCAGTACTTC